Each of the 5 T cell receptor beta chains below was sequenced from the same sample in a study of cytomegalovirus exposure and HLA in healthy donors (TCRdb year 2017). Receptors were amplified or captured by the immunoSEQ multiplex PCR assay. For the multiplex PCR, a mixture combining 60 forward primers for TCR Vbeta segments and 13 reverse primers for TCR Jbeta segments was used. TCRdb provides this immuneACCESS table in a form limited to in-frame rearrangements. Some clones are lacking; in checked studies, under half of them reflect an unresolved V gene, and why the rest are absent is not known. The sample yields 150,000 to 200,000 clones; about 75% were counted once. Roughly 2% of the sample comes from the top ten. Sequenced material: PBMCs. All receptors come from a female donor in good health and CMV-seronegative.

The chain combines TRBV29-1 with TRBJ2-1; TRBD2 matches at 8 bases. The J segment lost 9 bases and the V segment lost 3 bases, leaving 10 bases of the junction unmatched. The CDR3 consists of 14 residues. Per the germline V gene, CDR1 is SQVTM and CDR2 is ANQGSEA. The DNA for the CDR3 is TGCAGCGTTGACACGGGGGGGGCAGGGCGTGAGCAGTTCTTC. Protein sequence: CSVDTGGAGREQFF.

The chain has TRBV5-4 and TRBJ2-1, with D perhaps matching TRBD2 (6 bases). Per germline, CDR1 SGHNT and CDR2 YYREEE (reference sequence). The CDR3 contains 15 residues. The V gene lost 3 bases and the J gene lost 4 bases, with 14 bases spanning the gap. CDR3 amino acids: CASSYGGAGYNEQFF. CDR3 sequence (DNA): TGTGCCAGCAGCTACGGGGGAGCGGGTTACAATGAGCAGTTCTTC.

This clone was observed a single time. The V gene is TRBV30, the J gene TRBJ2-7; D is perhaps TRBD2 (7 bases). Germline values: CDR1 GTSNPN, CDR2 SVGIG (reference sequence). Trimming removed 3 bases at V and 2 bases at J, with 20 bases between. The length of the CDR3 is 16 residues. CDR3 bases: TGTGCCTGGAGCCTTAAGGGGGGGGTGGGACCCTACGAGCAGTACTTC. It translates to CAWSLKGGVGPYEQYF.

This clone has just one count. The chain couples TRBV5-1 to TRBJ2-3, with TRBD2 matching over 11 bases. The V and J ends lost 2 bases and 6 bases, in that order; junction bases with no gene match: 8. The CDR3 runs to 16 residues. Germline assignment: CDR1 SGHRS and CDR2 YFSETQ. CDR3 region: CASSFSGGAMSDTQYF. The CDR3 DNA reads TGCGCCAGCAGCTTTAGCGGGGGGGCTATGTCGGATACGCAGTATTTT. Full variable domain (rest looked up from reference TRBV5-1 and TRBJ2-3): KAGVTQTPRYLIKTRGQQVTLSCSPISGHRSVSWYQQTPGQGLQFLFEYFSETQRNKGNFPGRFSGRQFSNSRSEMNVSTLELGDSALYLCASSFSGGAMSDTQYFGPGTRLTVL.

This clone appeared once. The CDR3 spells CASIRAGTGSERRGYTF. CDR3 nucleotides: TGTGCCAGTATCCGGGCTGGGACAGGATCTGAGCGTAGGGGCTACACCTTC. The rearrangement joins TRBV19 to TRBJ1-2; 8 bases fit TRBD1. The CDR3 spans 17 residues. The V gene's germline CDR1 is LNHDA and CDR2 SQIVND (reference sequence). J gave up 8 bases and V 7 bases, and 21 bases lay outside the gene matches. Combining the CDR3 with reference TRBV19 and TRBJ1-2 gives the whole variable domain DGGITQSPKYLFRKEGQNVTLSCEQNLNHDAMYWYRQDPGQGLRLIYYSQIVNDFQKGDIAEGYSVSREKKESFPLTVTSAQKNPTAFYLCASIRAGTGSERRGYTFGSGTRLTVV.